The sequence of this T cell receptor (beta chain) was determined in a study of T cell responses to AZD1222 COVID-19 vaccine. The junction had 1 base not matched to a gene; V was cut back by 0 bases and J by 8 bases. The CDR3 loop spans 13 amino acids. Germline CDR1 and CDR2: SGHRS and YFSETQ. Profiling relied on immunoSEQ multiplex PCR, and the TCRdb table lists in-frame clones only, not all of them. The profile shows about 100,000 clones, around 87% of them singletons. The chain recombines TRBV5-1 with TRBJ1-3; 8 positions match TRBD1. This specimen was peripheral blood, taken 28 days after the second AZD1222 dose. The source is an adult who received the AZD1222 COVID-19 vaccine. This CDR3 reads CASSLDRGDTIYF. The CDR3 bases are TGCGCCAGCAGCTTGGACAGGGGGGACACCATATATTTT.